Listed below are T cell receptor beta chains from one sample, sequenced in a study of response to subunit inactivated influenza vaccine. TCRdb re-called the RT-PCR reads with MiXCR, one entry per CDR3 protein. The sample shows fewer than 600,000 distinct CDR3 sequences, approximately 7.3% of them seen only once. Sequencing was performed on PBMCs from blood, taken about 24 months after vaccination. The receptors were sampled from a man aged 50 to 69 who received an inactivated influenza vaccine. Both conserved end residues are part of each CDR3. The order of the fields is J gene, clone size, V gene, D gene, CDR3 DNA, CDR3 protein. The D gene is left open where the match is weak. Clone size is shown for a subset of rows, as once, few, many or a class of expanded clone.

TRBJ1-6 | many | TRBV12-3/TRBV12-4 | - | TGTGCCAGCAGTTTGGACGCCCTCCAGACACCCCTCCACTTT | CASSLDALQTPLHF
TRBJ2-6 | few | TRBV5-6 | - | TGTGCCAGCAGCTTGTCACCGCCTGGGGCCAACGTCCTGACTTTC | CASSLSPPGANVLTF
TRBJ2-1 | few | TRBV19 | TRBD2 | TGTGCCAGTAGCCGCGGGAGGGCCTTAGGCAATGAGCAGTTCTTC | CASSRGRALGNEQFF
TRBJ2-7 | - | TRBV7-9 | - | TGTGCCAGCAGCCACATTACGGCGAGGGGCTCCTACGAGCAGTACTTC | CASSHITARGSYEQYF
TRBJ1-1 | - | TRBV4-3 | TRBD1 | TGCGCCAGCAGCCAAGACACCGGGACAGGGAGGGCTATCTTT | CASSQDTGTGRAIF
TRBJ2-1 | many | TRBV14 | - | TGTGCCAGCAGCCCCCATGCAGGGGCCTACAATGAGCAGTTCTTC | CASSPHAGAYNEQFF
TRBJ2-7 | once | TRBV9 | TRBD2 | TGTGCCAGCAGCCCAACCTCGGGACTAGCGGGAGAGTACGAGCAGTACTTC | CASSPTSGLAGEYEQYF
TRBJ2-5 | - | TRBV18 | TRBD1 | TGTGCCAGCTCACCTCCCGGGACAGGGGGAACCCAGTACTTC | CASSPPGTGGTQYF
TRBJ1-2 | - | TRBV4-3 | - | TGCGCCAGCAGCCTTGGGGCCACGTATGGCTACACCTTC | CASSLGATYGYTF
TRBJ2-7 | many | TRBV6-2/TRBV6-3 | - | TGTGCCAGCAGCATTGACAGCTCCTACGAGCAGTACTTC | CASSIDSSYEQYF
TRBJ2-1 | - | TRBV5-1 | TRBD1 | TGCGCCAGCAGCTCAGGGGGACAGATTGTCTACAATGAGCAGTTCTTC | CASSSGGQIVYNEQFF
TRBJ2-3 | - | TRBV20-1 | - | TGCAGTGCTAGAAACACAGATACGCAGTATTTT | CSARNTDTQYF
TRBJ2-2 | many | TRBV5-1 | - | TGCGCCAGCAGCAGGGACCGTTGGGCGGTCACCGGGGAGCTGTTTTTT | CASSRDRWAVTGELFF
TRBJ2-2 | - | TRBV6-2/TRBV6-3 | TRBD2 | TGTGCCAGCAGTAACCGGGAGGGTAGGACCGGGGAGCTGTTTTTT | CASSNREGRTGELFF
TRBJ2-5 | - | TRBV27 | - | TGTGCCAGCAGTCCTACCTCGGGAGAAGAGACCCAGTACTTC | CASSPTSGEETQYF
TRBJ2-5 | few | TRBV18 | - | TGTGCCAGCTCACCCACTGGGGCAAAAATGGAGACCCAGTACTTC | CASSPTGAKMETQYF
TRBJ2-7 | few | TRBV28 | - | TGTGCCAGCAGTTTATTCACTGCAGGGTACGAGCAGTACTTC | CASSLFTAGYEQYF
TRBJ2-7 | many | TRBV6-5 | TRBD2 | TGTGCCAGCAGTTACCCAGCGGGAGGGCCCTCGCCCTTCTACGAGCAGTACTTC | CASSYPAGGPSPFYEQYF
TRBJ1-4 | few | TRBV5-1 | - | TGCGCCAGCAGCGGGGGGTCGGGTGAAAAACTGTTTTTT | CASSGGSGEKLFF
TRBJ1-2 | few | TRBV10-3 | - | TGTGCCATCAGTGAGTCGACTACAGCCTTTAACTATGGCTACACCTTC | CAISESTTAFNYGYTF
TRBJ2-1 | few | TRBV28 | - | TGTGCCAGCACTCCCCCCGGGACTGGGATCAAGAATGAGCAGTTCTTC | CASTPPGTGIKNEQFF
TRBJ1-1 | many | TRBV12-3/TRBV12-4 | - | TGTGCCAGCAGTCTAAACGCCATGAACACTGAAGCTTTCTTT | CASSLNAMNTEAFF
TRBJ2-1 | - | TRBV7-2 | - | TGTGCCAGCAGCCCGCCCGGGGGCCGTTACAATGAGCAGTTCTTC | CASSPPGGRYNEQFF
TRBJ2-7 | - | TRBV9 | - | TGTGCCAGCAGCGTACCCGCCGATGACATCTTCTCCTACGAGCAGTACTTC | CASSVPADDIFSYEQYF
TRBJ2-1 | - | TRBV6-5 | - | TGTGCCAGCAGTTACTACGGGAGCGAGGGTAGTGAGCAGTTCTTC | CASSYYGSEGSEQFF
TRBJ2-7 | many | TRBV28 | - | TGTGCCAGCAGTTTACCGGACAGTACCTACGAGCAGTACTTC | CASSLPDSTYEQYF
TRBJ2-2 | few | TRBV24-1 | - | TGTGCCACCAGTGACCCGAACACCCTCCGGGGTCGCACCGGGGAGCTGTTTTTT | CATSDPNTLRGRTGELFF
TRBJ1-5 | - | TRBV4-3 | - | TGCGCCAGCAGCCAGTTTATTAGCAATCAGCCCCAGCATTTT | CASSQFISNQPQHF
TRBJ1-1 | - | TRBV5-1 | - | TGCGCCAGCAGCTTGGCCGGCAGTCCCACTGAAGCTTTCTTT | CASSLAGSPTEAFF
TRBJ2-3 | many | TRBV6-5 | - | TGTGCCAGCAGTTGGACGGACCAAGAGACGCAGTATTTT | CASSWTDQETQYF
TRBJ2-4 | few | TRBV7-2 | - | TGTGCCAGCAGCTTATTACCGTTAGGGGCCAAAAACATTCAGTACTTC | CASSLLPLGAKNIQYF
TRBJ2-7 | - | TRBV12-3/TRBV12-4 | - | TGTGCCAGCAGTTTATTCCGCCAGGAGCAGTACTTC | CASSLFRQEQYF
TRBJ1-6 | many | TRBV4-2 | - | TGTGCCAGCAGCCAAGAAAAGGGTTCACCCCTCCACTTT | CASSQEKGSPLHF
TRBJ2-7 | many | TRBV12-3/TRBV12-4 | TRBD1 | TGTGCCAGCAGTAATGGACAGGTGAACGAGCAGTACTTC | CASSNGQVNEQYF
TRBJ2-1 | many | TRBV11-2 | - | TGTGCCAGCAGCTTGGGGTTGGGGTCCTACAATGAGCAGTTCTTC | CASSLGLGSYNEQFF
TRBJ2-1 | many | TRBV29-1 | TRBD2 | TGCAGCGTCCCATCGCCGTGGACTAGCAATGAGCAGTTCTTC | CSVPSPWTSNEQFF